This T cell receptor beta chain comes out of a study of blood T cell repertoires in COVID-19. Turning to the study itself: PBMCs, B-cell-depleted T cells, or T cells provided the cDNA or gDNA that made up the material.

Germline CDR1 reads KGHSH; CDR2 reads LQKENI. The CDR3 has 15 residues. Trimming pared 2 bases from V and 0 bases from J, leaving 8 bases between. The protocol was immunoSEQ multiplex PCR, while the TCRdb copy is restricted to in-frame clones and leaves out a portion. The table has roughly 360,000 clones, roughly 80% seen once. The source is a human donor with acute or convalescent COVID-19. The donor label of this sample is uncertain. Sequencing was performed on peripheral blood. This sequence joins TRBV18 and TRBJ1-3; tentatively, D is TRBD1 (5 bases). The CDR3 region has the DNA TGTGCCAGCTCACCAGGGGGGAACTCTGGAAACACCATATATTTT. This translates into CASSPGGNSGNTIYF.